The rows below give T cell receptor beta chains drawn from one sample of a study of blood T cell repertoires in COVID-19. Sequencing was performed with immunoSEQ multiplex PCR; in TCRdb, only in-frame clones are kept and a portion is missing. Altogether about 110,000 clones are present, over 65% being singletons, with the ten largest covering under 9.5%. Sequencing input: peripheral blood. Receptors were obtained from a woman in her 40s with acute or convalescent COVID-19. The CDR3 runs from the conserved cysteine through the conserved F or W. A D gene is named only where the DNA matches it firmly. Expanded clones get a size class; other rows say once, few or many, or leave the size out.

>TRBD1|TRBJ2-1|-|TRBV2
CASARDSSYNEQFF
TGTGCCAGCGCCCGGGACAGCTCCTACAATGAGCAGTTCTTC
>-|TRBJ2-1|-|TRBV3-1/TRBV3-2
CASSQPISSYNEQFF
TGTGCCAGCAGCCAACCCATTAGCTCCTACAATGAGCAGTTCTTC
>TRBD2|TRBJ2-1|-|TRBV18
CASSPPDTSGGEQFF
TGTGCCAGCTCACCACCGGATACTAGCGGGGGGGAGCAGTTCTTC
>TRBD2|TRBJ2-3|-|TRBV9
CASSVVSGGGADTQYF
TGTGCCAGCAGCGTAGTGTCAGGCGGGGGGGCAGATACGCAGTATTTT
>TRBD1|TRBJ2-3|-|TRBV18
CASSPPTDRGPTQYF
TGTGCCAGCTCACCCCCAACGGACAGGGGCCCTACGCAGTATTTT
>TRBD1|TRBJ2-7|-|TRBV6-5
CASRDRVSYEQYF
TGTGCCAGCAGGGACAGGGTCTCCTACGAGCAGTACTTC
>-|TRBJ1-4|-|TRBV30
CAWSGRLHEKLFF
TGTGCCTGGAGTGGGAGGTTACATGAAAAACTGTTTTTT
>TRBD2|TRBJ2-2|-|TRBV27
CASSLRLAGSGELFF
TGTGCCAGCAGTTTAAGACTAGCGGGGTCCGGGGAGCTGTTTTTT
>TRBD1|TRBJ1-5|-|TRBV2
CASSRTGGEISQPQHF
TGTGCCAGTTCCCGGACAGGGGGCGAAATAAGTCAGCCCCAGCATTTT
>-|TRBJ1-6|-|TRBV1
CTSSKRRQAGSSSYNSPLHF
TGCACCAGCAGCAAAAGAAGGCAGGCGGGGTCGTCCTCCTATAATTCACCCCTCCACTTT
>-|TRBJ1-2|few|TRBV24-1
CATSEVDSLSNYGYTF
TGTGCCACCAGTGAGGTAGACAGCCTATCTAACTATGGCTACACCTTC
>-|TRBJ1-1|-|TRBV2
CASNEDRNTEAFF
TGTGCCAGCAACGAGGACAGGAACACTGAAGCTTTCTTT
>-|TRBJ1-2|-|TRBV5-4
CASSWINSGHSGYTF
TGTGCCAGCAGCTGGATTAACTCTGGACACAGCGGCTACACCTTC
>-|TRBJ2-1|few|TRBV9
CASSVVGGGGDEQFF
TGTGCCAGCAGCGTAGTGGGAGGCGGGGGCGATGAGCAGTTCTTC
>-|TRBJ2-3|-|TRBV20-1
CSARSGDTQYF
TGCAGTGCGAGGAGTGGGGATACGCAGTATTTT
>-|TRBJ1-1|-|TRBV6-5
CASRSNTEAFF
TGTGCCAGCAGGTCTAACACTGAAGCTTTCTTT
>TRBD1|TRBJ2-1|-|TRBV19
CASSIGQRDRVFF
TGTGCCAGTAGTATAGGTCAGCGGGACAGGGTGTTCTTC
>-|TRBJ1-4|-|TRBV5-1
CASSRRGPAQTNEKLFF
TGCGCCAGCAGCCGCCGGGGTCCGGCCCAAACTAATGAAAAACTGTTTTTT
>-|TRBJ1-1|-|TRBV18
CASSPLSNTEAFF
TGTGCCAGCTCACCACTTAGTAACACTGAAGCTTTCTTT
>-|TRBJ1-1|-|TRBV27
CASSLAGKMNTEAFF
TGTGCCAGCAGTCTTGCAGGGAAGATGAACACTGAAGCTTTCTTT
>-|TRBJ2-7|once|TRBV30
CAWRTAYEQYF
TGTGCCTGGAGGACTGCCTACGAGCAGTACTTC
>-|TRBJ1-1|-|TRBV3-1/TRBV3-2
CASSQVRTLNTEAFF
TGTGCCAGCAGCCAAGTCCGGACACTAAACACTGAAGCTTTCTTT
>-|TRBJ2-3|-|TRBV5-6
CASSLDRGTDTQYF
TGTGCCAGCAGCTTGGACAGAGGCACAGATACGCAGTATTTT
>TRBD1|TRBJ2-1|-|TRBV5-1
CASSLAPGQGNNEQFF
TGCGCCAGCAGCTTGGCCCCGGGACAGGGCAACAATGAGCAGTTCTTC
>TRBD1|TRBJ1-3|-|TRBV6-4
CASSEGQGLSGNTIYF
TGTGCCAGCAGTGAAGGACAGGGGCTCTCTGGAAACACCATATATTTT
>-|TRBJ1-1|-|TRBV18
CASSPSHPRNTEAFF
TGTGCCAGCTCACCATCCCACCCCAGGAACACTGAAGCTTTCTTT
>-|TRBJ2-5|-|TRBV18
CASSPREGVQETQYF
TGTGCCAGCTCACCACGAGAAGGGGTTCAAGAGACCCAGTACTTC
>-|TRBJ2-1|-|TRBV5-1
CASSLEGSRNEQFF
TGCGCCAGCAGCTTGGAAGGTTCGAGGAATGAGCAGTTCTTC
>-|TRBJ2-7|-|TRBV18
CASSPRWGDEQYF
TGTGCCAGCTCACCTCGATGGGGGGACGAGCAGTACTTC
>-|TRBJ2-1|-|TRBV5-1
CASSLGPGDEQFF
TGCGCCAGCAGCTTGGGGCCCGGGGATGAGCAGTTCTTC
>-|TRBJ1-6|-|TRBV9
CASSAPREGGSPLHF
TGTGCCAGCAGCGCCCCCAGGGAAGGGGGTTCACCCCTCCACTTT
>-|TRBJ2-5|-|TRBV18
CASSPIAGSQETQYF
TGTGCCAGCTCACCAATTGCGGGGAGCCAAGAGACCCAGTACTTC
>TRBD2|TRBJ2-7|-|TRBV7-9
CASSTGTSGGYEQYF
TGTGCCAGCAGCACCGGGACTAGCGGGGGCTACGAGCAGTACTTC
>TRBD1|TRBJ1-2|-|TRBV7-2
CASSLKTGAEGYTF
TGTGCCAGCAGCTTAAAAACAGGGGCGGAGGGCTACACCTTC
>TRBD1|TRBJ2-6|once|TRBV3-1/TRBV3-2
CASSQVGGGSGANVLTF
TGTGCCAGCAGCCAAGTAGGGGGCGGATCTGGGGCCAACGTCCTGACTTTC
>TRBD1|TRBJ1-6|-|TRBV11-2
CASSLRDSYNSPLHF
TGTGCCAGCAGCTTAAGGGACAGCTATAATTCACCCCTCCACTTT
>-|TRBJ2-2|once|TRBV6-2/TRBV6-3
CASTPRRDTGELFF
TGTGCCAGCACCCCCCGCCGGGATACCGGGGAGCTGTTTTTT
>TRBD1|TRBJ2-4|-|TRBV7-2
CASSLGDRLAKNIQYF
TGTGCCAGCAGCTTAGGGGACAGATTAGCCAAAAACATTCAGTACTTC
>-|TRBJ2-3|once|TRBV18
CASSPGLTDTQYF
TGTGCCAGCTCACCTGGCCTCACAGATACGCAGTATTTT
>TRBD1|TRBJ1-6|few|TRBV25-1
CASSETQGASSPLHF
TGTGCCAGCAGTGAGACCCAGGGGGCAAGTTCACCCCTCCACTTT
>-|TRBJ1-5|-|TRBV19
CASSTGGFYSNQPQHF
TGTGCCAGTAGTACCGGGGGGTTTTATAGCAATCAGCCCCAGCATTTT
>-|TRBJ1-5|-|TRBV2
CASSELQGYQPQHF
TGTGCCAGCAGTGAATTGCAGGGCTATCAGCCCCAGCATTTT
>-|TRBJ1-1|once|TRBV5-1
CASSPGDAGGGGYTEAFF
TGCGCCAGCAGCCCTGGGGATGCGGGGGGCGGAGGGTACACTGAAGCTTTCTTT
>-|TRBJ1-5|-|TRBV30
CAWGHGGSNQPQHF
TGTGCCTGGGGTCACGGGGGGAGCAATCAGCCCCAGCATTTT
>TRBD2|TRBJ2-7|once|TRBV15
CATSRDLLAGGPYEQYF
TGTGCCACCAGCAGAGATCTCCTAGCGGGGGGTCCCTACGAGCAGTACTTC